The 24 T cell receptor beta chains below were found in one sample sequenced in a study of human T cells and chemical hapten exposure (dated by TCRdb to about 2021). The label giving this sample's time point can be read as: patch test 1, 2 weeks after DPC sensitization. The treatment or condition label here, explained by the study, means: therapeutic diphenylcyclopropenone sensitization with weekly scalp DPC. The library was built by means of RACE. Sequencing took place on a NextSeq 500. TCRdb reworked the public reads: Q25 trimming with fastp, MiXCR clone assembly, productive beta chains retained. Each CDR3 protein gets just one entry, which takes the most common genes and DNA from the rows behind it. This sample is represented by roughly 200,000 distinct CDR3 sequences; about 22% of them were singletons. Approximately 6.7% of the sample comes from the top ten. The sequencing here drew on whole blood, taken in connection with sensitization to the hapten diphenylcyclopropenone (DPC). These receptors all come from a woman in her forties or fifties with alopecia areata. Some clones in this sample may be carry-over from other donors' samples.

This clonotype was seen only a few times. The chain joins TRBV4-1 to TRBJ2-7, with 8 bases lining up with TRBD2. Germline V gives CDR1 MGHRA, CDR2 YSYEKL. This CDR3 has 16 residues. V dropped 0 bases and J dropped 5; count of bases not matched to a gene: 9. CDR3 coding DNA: TGCGCCAGCAGCCAAGAACTGACTAGCGAGTCCGACGAGCAGTACTTC. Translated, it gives CASSQELTSESDEQYF.

CDR3 bases: TGTGCCAGCAGTTCCCCATCCGGGCTAGCGGGAGGACAAGAGACCCAGTACTTC. Protein product: CASSSPSGLAGGQETQYF. The rearrangement joins TRBV12-3 or TRBV12-4 to TRBJ2-5; TRBD2 agrees at 11 bases. There are 18 residues in the CDR3. V lost 4 bases and J lost 2; bases outside the gene matches: 12.

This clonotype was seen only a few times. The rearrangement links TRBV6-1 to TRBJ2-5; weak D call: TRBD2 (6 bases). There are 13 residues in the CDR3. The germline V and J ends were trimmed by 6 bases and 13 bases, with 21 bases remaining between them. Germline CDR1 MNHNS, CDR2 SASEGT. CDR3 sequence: CASSPTRTIRMYF. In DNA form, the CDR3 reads TGTGCCAGCAGCCCGACTAGGACGATACGGATGTACTTC.

The chain's CDR3 is CSARRGHLGNEQFF. CDR3 DNA sequence: TGCAGTGCTAGACGGGGGCACCTTGGTAATGAGCAGTTCTTC. The V gene is TRBV20-1, the J gene TRBJ2-1; D might be TRBD1 or TRBD2, each matching 6 bases. The CDR3 covers 14 residues. Germline CDR1 DFQATT, CDR2 SNEGSKA (reference sequence). The V gene lost 2 bases and the J gene lost 7 bases, with 15 bases spanning the gap.

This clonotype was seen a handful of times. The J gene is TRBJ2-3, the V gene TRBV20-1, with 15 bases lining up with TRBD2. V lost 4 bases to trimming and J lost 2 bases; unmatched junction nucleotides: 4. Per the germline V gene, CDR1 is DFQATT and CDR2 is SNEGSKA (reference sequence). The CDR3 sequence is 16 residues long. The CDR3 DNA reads TGCAGTGCTACCGGGACTAGCGGGAGGCCCACAGATACGCAGTATTTT. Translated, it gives CSATGTSGRPTDTQYF.

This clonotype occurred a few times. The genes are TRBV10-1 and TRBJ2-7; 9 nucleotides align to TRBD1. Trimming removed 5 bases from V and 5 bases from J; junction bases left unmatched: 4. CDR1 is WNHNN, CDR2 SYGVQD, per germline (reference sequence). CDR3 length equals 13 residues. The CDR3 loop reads CASSPYRGHEQYF. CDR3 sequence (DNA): TGCGCCAGCAGTCCTTACAGGGGGCACGAGCAGTACTTC.

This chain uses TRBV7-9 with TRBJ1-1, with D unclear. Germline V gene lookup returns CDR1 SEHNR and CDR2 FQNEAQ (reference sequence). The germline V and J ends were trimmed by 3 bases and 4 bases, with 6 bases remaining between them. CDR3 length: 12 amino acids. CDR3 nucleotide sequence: TGTGCCAGCAGCTTCCCCGTCACTGAAGCTTTCTTT. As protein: CASSFPVTEAFF.

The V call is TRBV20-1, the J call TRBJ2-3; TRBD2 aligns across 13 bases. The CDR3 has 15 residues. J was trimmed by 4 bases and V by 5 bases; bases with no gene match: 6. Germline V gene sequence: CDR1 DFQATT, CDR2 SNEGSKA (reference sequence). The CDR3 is CSAWRTSGRADTQYF. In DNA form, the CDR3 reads TGCAGTGCTTGGAGGACTAGCGGGAGAGCAGATACGCAGTATTTT.

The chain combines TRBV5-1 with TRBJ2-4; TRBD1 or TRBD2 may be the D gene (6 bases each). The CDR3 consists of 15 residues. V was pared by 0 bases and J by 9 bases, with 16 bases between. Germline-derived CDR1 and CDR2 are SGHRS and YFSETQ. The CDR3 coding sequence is TGCGCCAGCAGCTTGGGGCGGGGCGAAGGGGGCATTCAGTACTTC. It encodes CASSLGRGEGGIQYF.

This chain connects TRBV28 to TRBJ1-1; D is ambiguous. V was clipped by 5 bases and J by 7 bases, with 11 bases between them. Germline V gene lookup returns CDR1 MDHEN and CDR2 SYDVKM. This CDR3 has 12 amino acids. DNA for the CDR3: TGTGCCAGCAGTCCGCAGGCCTTTGAAGCTTTCTTT. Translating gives CASSPQAFEAFF. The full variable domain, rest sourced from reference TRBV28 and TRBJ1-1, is DVKVTQSSRYLVKRTGEKVFLECVQDMDHENMFWYRQDPGLGLRLIYFSYDVKMKEKGDIPEGYSVSREKKERFSLILESASTNQTSMYLCASSPQAFEAFFGQGTRLTVV.

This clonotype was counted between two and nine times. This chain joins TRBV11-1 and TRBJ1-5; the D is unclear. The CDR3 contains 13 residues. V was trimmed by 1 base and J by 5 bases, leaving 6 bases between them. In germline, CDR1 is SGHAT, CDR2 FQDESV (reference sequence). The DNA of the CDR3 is TGTGCCAGCAGCTTAGGAGCGGATCAGCCCCAGCATTTT. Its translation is CASSLGADQPQHF.

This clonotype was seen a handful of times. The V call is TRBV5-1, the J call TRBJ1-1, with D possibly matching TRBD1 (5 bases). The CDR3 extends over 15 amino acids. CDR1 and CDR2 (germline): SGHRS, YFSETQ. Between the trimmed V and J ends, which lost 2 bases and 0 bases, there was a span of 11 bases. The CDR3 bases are TGCGCCAGCAGCTTCCTCGACAGCATGAACACTGAAGCTTTCTTT. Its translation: CASSFLDSMNTEAFF.

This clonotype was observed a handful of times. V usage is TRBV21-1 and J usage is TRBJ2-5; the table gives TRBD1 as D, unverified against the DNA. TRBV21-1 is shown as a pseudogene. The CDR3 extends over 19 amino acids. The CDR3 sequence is CASSKGGDTGRNFSETQYF. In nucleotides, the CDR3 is TGTGCCAGCAGCAAAGGTGGAGACACAGGGAGGAATTTTTCGGAGACCCAGTACTTC.

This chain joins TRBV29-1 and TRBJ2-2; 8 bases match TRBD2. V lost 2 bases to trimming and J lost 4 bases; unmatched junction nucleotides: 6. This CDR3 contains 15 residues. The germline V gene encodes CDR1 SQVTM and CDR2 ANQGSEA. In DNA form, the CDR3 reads TGCAGCGTTGAACCTCGGACTAGCAGCACCGGGGAGCTGTTTTTT. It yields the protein CSVEPRTSSTGELFF.

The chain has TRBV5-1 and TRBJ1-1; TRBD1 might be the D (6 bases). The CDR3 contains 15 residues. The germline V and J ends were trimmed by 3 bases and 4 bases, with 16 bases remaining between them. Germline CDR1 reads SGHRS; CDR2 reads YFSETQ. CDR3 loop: CASSSLILGGTEAFF. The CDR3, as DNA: TGCGCCAGCAGCTCCCTTATCCTAGGGGGCACTGAAGCTTTCTTT.

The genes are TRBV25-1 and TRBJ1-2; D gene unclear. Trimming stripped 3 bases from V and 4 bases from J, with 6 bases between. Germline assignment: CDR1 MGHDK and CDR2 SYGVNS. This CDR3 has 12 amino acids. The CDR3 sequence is CASSDVGYGYTF. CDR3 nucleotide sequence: TGTGCCAGCAGTGATGTGGGCTATGGCTACACCTTC.

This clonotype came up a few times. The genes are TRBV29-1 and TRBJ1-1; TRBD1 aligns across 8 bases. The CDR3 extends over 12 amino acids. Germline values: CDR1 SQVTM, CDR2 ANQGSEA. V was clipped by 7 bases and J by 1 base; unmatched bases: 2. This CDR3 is CSGGQGNTEAFF. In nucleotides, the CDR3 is TGCAGCGGTGGACAGGGGAACACTGAAGCTTTCTTT.

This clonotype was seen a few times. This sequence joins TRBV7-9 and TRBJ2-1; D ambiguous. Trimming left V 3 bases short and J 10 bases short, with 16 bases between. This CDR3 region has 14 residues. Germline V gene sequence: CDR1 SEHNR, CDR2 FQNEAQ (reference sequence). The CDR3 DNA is TGTGCCAGCAGCTTTGAAGTCGTTGGAGACGAGCAGTTCTTC. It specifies CASSFEVVGDEQFF.

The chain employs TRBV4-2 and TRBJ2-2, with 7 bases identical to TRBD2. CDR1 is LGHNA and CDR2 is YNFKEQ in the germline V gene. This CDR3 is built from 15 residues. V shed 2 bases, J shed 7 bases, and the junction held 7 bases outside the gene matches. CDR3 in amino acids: CASSQTSTSVGELFF. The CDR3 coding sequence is TGTGCCAGCAGCCAAACTAGCACTAGCGTCGGGGAGCTGTTTTTT.

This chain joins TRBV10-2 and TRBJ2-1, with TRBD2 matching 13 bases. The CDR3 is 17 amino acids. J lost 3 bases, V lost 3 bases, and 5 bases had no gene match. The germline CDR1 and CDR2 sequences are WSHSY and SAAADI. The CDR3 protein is CASSDTSGRAIYNEQFF. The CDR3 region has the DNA TGCGCCAGCAGTGACACTAGCGGGAGGGCCATCTACAATGAGCAGTTCTTC.

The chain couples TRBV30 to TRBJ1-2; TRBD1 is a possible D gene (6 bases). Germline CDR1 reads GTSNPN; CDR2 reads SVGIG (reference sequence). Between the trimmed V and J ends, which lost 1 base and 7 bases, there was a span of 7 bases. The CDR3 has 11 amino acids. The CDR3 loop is CAWSAGVGYTF. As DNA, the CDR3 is TGTGCCTGGAGTGCAGGGGTTGGCTACACCTTC.

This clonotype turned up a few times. The CDR3 sequence: CASSESTEGKFF. Here the CDR3 DNA reads TGCGCCAGCAGTGAGTCGACGGAGGGGAAATTCTTC. The chain combines TRBV10-2 with TRBJ2-1; TRBD2 is a possible D gene (6 bases). CDR1 WSHSY and CDR2 SAAADI come from the germline V gene. This CDR3 comprises 12 residues. The V gene lost 0 bases and the J gene lost 16 bases, with 13 bases spanning the gap.

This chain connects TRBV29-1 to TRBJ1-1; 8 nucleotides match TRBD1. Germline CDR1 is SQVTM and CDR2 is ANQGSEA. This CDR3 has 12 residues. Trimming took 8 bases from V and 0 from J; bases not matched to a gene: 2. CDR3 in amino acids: CSPTGVNTEAFF. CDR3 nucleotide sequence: TGCAGCCCGACAGGGGTGAACACTGAAGCTTTCTTT.

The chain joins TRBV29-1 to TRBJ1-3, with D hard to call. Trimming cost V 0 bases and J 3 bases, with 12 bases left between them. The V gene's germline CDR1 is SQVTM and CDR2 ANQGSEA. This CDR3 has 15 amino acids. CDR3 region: CSVEDPNSYGNTIYF. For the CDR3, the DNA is TGCAGCGTTGAAGATCCCAACAGTTATGGAAACACCATATATTTT.